This note documents a single T cell receptor beta chain sequence. Its antigen remains unidentified. This record comes from a study of regulatory T cells in long-lasting Graves disease. On the study more broadly: A definition of persistent Graves' disease required over 5 years of antithyroid drugs plus positive TSH receptor antibodies. Study-wide findings and caveats: Persistent disease favored TRBV28, TRBJ1-2 and TRBJ2-5.

Time point defined: persistent/refractory GD, antithyroid drugs over 5 years with positive TRAb. PBMC RNA served as the TCR library source. The patients were enrolled through endocrinology in Xi'an, China. In building TCR beta libraries, iRepertoire HTBI primers were used together with Arm-PCR of CDR3 regions. TCRdb processed the multiplex PCR reads anew with MiXCR; each CDR3 protein has one entry. The sample shows 650,000 to 850,000 distinct CDR3 sequences, roughly 30% of them seen only once. V lost 3 bases and J 5 bases, leaving 13 bases between the germline ends. Germline V gene sequence: CDR1 LNHDA, CDR2 SQIVND (reference sequence). This CDR3 region has 14 residues.

The V call is TRBV19, the J call TRBJ1-2; D is uncertain. The TCR sequence derives from a female donor with Graves disease. Sequenced material: peripheral blood mononuclear cells (PBMCs), taken when the disease was refractory, from a patient treated with antithyroid drugs. The CDR3 is CASSILSAAYGYTF. In nucleotides, the CDR3 is TGTGCCAGTAGTATCCTCTCGGCGGCATATGGCTACACCTTC.